The present T cell receptor (beta chain) was sequenced within a study of cytomegalovirus exposure and HLA in healthy donors (TCRdb year 2017). Study-level background: An earlier analysis of some 500 of the donors reported approximately 290 Gb of sequence data and 120 million or so unique TCR beta sequences from roughly 200 million T cells. Typing coverage differed by locus: A, B, C, DRB1 and DQB1 were typed in roughly 629-630 donors, DQA1 in about 500, DPA1 in over 600, and DPB1 in roughly 450. The study used immunosequencing to profile the T cell repertoires of 666 subjects and linked those repertoires to cytomegalovirus serostatus. Genome-wide SNP genotypes for about 55% of the roughly 670 donors were used in a later genetic analysis, which treated that subset as a discovery cohort. The study aimed to test whether cataloging public T cell receptors could reveal signatures of past pathogen exposure. Besides the first cohort of about 730 subjects, a separate validation cohort made up of 120 or so different subjects was used. Because of strong linkage in the cohort, five DR-DQ haplotypes were treated as single units for association and clustering. To predict cytomegalovirus infection status, the study combined high-throughput TCR immunosequencing, statistical association of individual TCRs with disease status, and machine learning. Both class I and class II loci were covered by HLA typing, at four-digit resolution. An early release that covered about 600 HLA-typed donors contained approximately 290 gigabases of sequencing data and tens of millions of unique TCR sequences. To study patterns of TCR occurrence, a later analysis re-analyzed previously published TCR beta repertoires from 666 donors and added high-resolution HLA genotyping. Donor age, sex, ethnicity and CMV serostatus were compiled alongside the repertoire data. Of the 300 to 450 genotyped donors, about 80% fell in the genetic ancestry cluster associated with self-reported Caucasian donors. Among about 400 genotyped donors of the cohort, an average of around 250,000 unique TCR beta nucleotide sequences was sequenced per donor, of which about 19% were non-productive. An earlier analysis of some 600 of the donors applied high-throughput TCR beta sequencing to assess whether each TCR beta V gene segment acted as functional or pseudogenic. Every discovery cohort repertoire had been produced on one sequencing platform. In the later analysis, no new phenotypic data were used to find candidate immune exposures; instead, reliance was placed on TCR beta sequences and their occurrence across donors.

The germline V gene encodes CDR1 MNHEY and CDR2 SMNVEV (reference sequence). V ends up 5 bases short and J 2 bases short, with an unmatched junction base count of 6. There are 15 amino acids in the CDR3, from cysteine to phenylalanine inclusive. Only CDR3 DNA is held: 45 bases, read in frame from base 1. In total, 500 to 700 healthy bone marrow donors made up the cohort. Cohort members were all nominally healthy when sampled, although unrecorded immune exposures were likely present. The donor was CMV seronegative and was included in the group of under 450 seronegative cohort members. Each donor provided a peripheral blood sample, and peripheral blood mononuclear cells were used for TCR beta sequencing. Genomic DNA was extracted from the blood cell samples with the Qiagen DNeasy Blood Extraction Kit. As regards this clone: The specificity of this receptor is unknown.

The paper's findings and limits, for the study overall: Because some donors lacked HLA typing at each locus, the association tests relied only on the typed subset. The study gave a list of roughly 150 TCR beta chains associated with cytomegalovirus. The classifier was reported to diagnose cytomegalovirus status with high specificity and sensitivity in both the original and validation cohorts. Because the 87-base-pair reads could not distinguish some IMGT-functional V segments, including TRBV6-2 and TRBV6-3, those segments were excluded. In an earlier analysis of around 600 of the donors, most TCR beta V segments were observed in productive rearrangements about 90% or about 30% of the time, broadly matching IMGT annotations. Linkage disequilibrium might explain the correlated functional status among segregating V segments, but an unknown experimental factor could not be ruled out. Strong co-occurrence of HLA alleles, especially DR and DQ, made assigning TCR associations to individual alleles difficult. According to a later analysis, parvovirus B19, influenza, CMV and Epstein-Barr virus appeared linked to several top co-occurrence clusters. Specific HLA alleles were associated with more than 15,000 TCR beta sequences at a false discovery rate of 0.05 in a later analysis. A later analysis found that HLA-associated TCR beta chains were more clonally expanded and had lower generation probabilities than equally common non-associated chains. V-gene and J-gene trimming of TCR beta chains was associated with a missense DCLRE1C variant in a later genetic analysis, and the association was replicated in an independent cohort. A few of the identified cytomegalovirus-associated TCR beta chains were confirmed in vitro to be specific for cytomegalovirus antigens. Across donors, most TCR sequences were observed very rarely, whereas some public TCRs were present in many individuals. According to a later analysis, most CMV-associated TCR beta chains appeared to be HLA-restricted, and the HLA associations seemed to be driven largely by CMV exposure. Roughly uniform sequencing depth across donors was assumed in presence/absence analyses, although this assumption may not hold. A cluster of highly shared sequence variants was judged likely to represent a technical artifact of the sequencing pipeline. CMV serostatus was the only immune exposure information available for the cohort. In a later genetic analysis, fewer N-insertions in productive TCRs were reported among donors in an Asian-associated ancestry cluster than the roughly 640-donor mean. A further reported finding was that TCR beta sequences accurately predicted the HLA-A and HLA-B alleles for most subjects in the first cohort. Roughly 15 rarely observed V segments, including chromosome 9 orphons, were excluded from the earlier analysis of several hundred of the donors because counts were too low. This cohort had only TCR beta chains sequenced, and the lack of alpha or paired-chain data limited which features could be detected. The authors suggested that the approach could potentially be extended to other disease states and immunological phenotypes. A later analysis found that TCR association rates varied across HLA loci, with DRB1 alleles showing the most associated TCRs and HLA-C alleles the fewest.

Libraries came from the immunoSEQ multiplex PCR assay. For the multiplex PCR, a mixture combining 60 forward primers for TCR Vbeta segments and 13 reverse primers for TCR Jbeta segments was used. A multiplex PCR assay on genomic DNA amplified the CDR3 region of rearranged TCR beta genes. Amplified TCR beta libraries were sequenced as 87-base-pair reads on the Illumina HiSeq System. Per the source publication's procedure: In a later analysis, tens of millions of unique TCR beta chains were counted across the roughly 670 repertoires, and some 10 million of these chains were shared by at least two donors. Raw reads were error-corrected and collapsed into unique sequences with a nearest-neighbor algorithm that merged closely related sequences to remove PCR and sequencing errors. To assign V, D and J gene segments, CDR3 sequences were aligned to IMGT reference sequences. For a sequence to be retained, at least a six-nucleotide match to both a V gene segment and a J gene segment was required. A rearrangement was called productive if the CDR3 had no stop codons and remained in frame with V and J, and every other rearrangement was called non-productive. CDR3 was defined according to IMGT convention as the region running from the second conserved V-encoded cysteine to the conserved J-encoded phenylalanine. The earlier analysis of roughly 590 of the donors excluded any sequence lacking an unambiguous match to a single V gene segment. An earlier analysis of fewer than 750 of the donors classified V segments as functional when productive rearrangements were above 56.7% and as segregating when the standard deviation between donors was above 5%. To diagnose cytomegalovirus status from the catalog of TCR beta chain sequences, a statistical classification framework was built. In a later analysis, TCR nucleotide sequences were compared against IMGT/GENE-DB human TR gene sequences so that V and J genes could be assigned. Using the TCRdist pipeline, a later analysis assigned CDR3 sequences along with most-parsimonious VDJ recombination scenarios. In a later analysis, each TCR beta chain was defined by its CDR3 amino acid sequence together with its V-gene family, and reads without a unique V-gene family were excluded. To address suspected cross-contamination and a sequencing artifact, a later analysis removed around 600 highly shared, low-generation-probability nucleotide sequences. A later analysis calculated a clonal expansion index for each public chain from normalized within-repertoire ranks of inferred template counts. In a later analysis, generation probabilities were computed using a VDJ recombination model fitted to out-of-frame rearrangements, and the results were checked against IGoR. In a later analysis, TCR-TCR, TCR-HLA and TCR-CMV co-occurrence was scored with hypergeometric tests, and a repertoire-size bias correction was applied to TCR pairs. In a later analysis, false discovery rates were estimated by permuting HLA or CMV assignments 20 times. In a later analysis, co-occurring TCRs were grouped with DBSCAN, and TCRdist sequence similarity was added when clustering was performed within HLA-allele-positive subsets. Repertoires with fewer than 30,000 or more than 120,000 public chains, plus five repertoires with anomalous nucleotide sharing, were excluded from co-occurrence clustering. Sourced from immuneACCESS, this table was stored by TCRdb with only in-frame sequences that have V and J called. A share of the clones is absent; for the studies checked, an unresolved V gene accounts for under half, and the remainder has no known explanation. V and J calls and clone size are copied from that table; D and trimming were computed from the DNA. The table kept for this sample lists 120,000 or so clones. Of the sample, around 3.6% is held by the ten largest clones.

The source is a man aged 18 to 29 in good health and CMV-seronegative. Sequencing was carried out using PBMCs. In this chain, TRBV27 is recombined with TRBJ2-3; TRBD2 fits 8 bases in the junction. The CDR3 corresponds to CASSLAGGPTDTQYF. The DNA is as follows: TGTGCCAGCAGTCTGGCGGGAGGCCCCACAGATACGCAGTATTTT.